This record looks at one TCR beta chain sequence and its context. Germline V CDR1 and CDR2: SGHRS, YFSETQ. This CDR3 spans 18 amino acids. Trimming at V came to 2 bases and at J to 1 base, leaving 10 bases not matched to a gene. The data are from a study of blood T cell repertoires in COVID-19. About the research overall: The United States, Italy and Spain supplied acute and convalescent COVID-19 samples. T cells, B-cell-depleted T cells, or PBMCs supplied cDNA or gDNA.

Per the authors' pipeline: Quantification of nucleated cells was approximated via reference gene primer amplification. This table comes from immunoSEQ multiplex PCR, and its TCRdb copy is limited to in-frame clones, with some not included. That table supplies the V and J calls and clone size; D and trimming were determined from the DNA. The table has about 160,000 clones, under 80% seen once. The specimen sequenced was peripheral blood. The chain recombines TRBV5-1 with TRBJ2-1, with TRBD2 matching 9 bases. The source of this sequence is a man in his 70s with acute or convalescent COVID-19. As DNA, the CDR3 is TGCGCCAGCAGCTTAGTACTAGCGGGCCTGGGGTCCTACAATGAGCAGTTCTTC. This codes for CASSLVLAGLGSYNEQFF.